This entry features one T cell receptor beta chain sequence. The CDR3 loop spans 17 amino acids. Germline V lookup: CDR1 LNHNV, CDR2 YYDKDF (reference sequence). V lost 1 base to trimming and J lost 1 base; unmatched junction nucleotides: 5. This specimen comes from a study of cytomegalovirus exposure and HLA in healthy donors. The PCR contained 60 Vbeta and 13 Jbeta primers. Clones were sequenced by immunoSEQ multiplex PCR, and TCRdb holds only the in-frame ones, with some missing. Of 110,000 or so clones in the sample, approximately 67% were seen once. The sequenced material came from PBMCs. This TCR came from a man aged 18-30 years in good health and CMV-seropositive. The chain recombines TRBV15 with TRBJ2-3, with 10 bases that match TRBD2. Here the CDR3 DNA reads TGTGCCACCAGCAGAGCTCTAGCGGGGGCCGGCACAGATACGCAGTATTTT. This codes for CATSRALAGAGTDTQYF.